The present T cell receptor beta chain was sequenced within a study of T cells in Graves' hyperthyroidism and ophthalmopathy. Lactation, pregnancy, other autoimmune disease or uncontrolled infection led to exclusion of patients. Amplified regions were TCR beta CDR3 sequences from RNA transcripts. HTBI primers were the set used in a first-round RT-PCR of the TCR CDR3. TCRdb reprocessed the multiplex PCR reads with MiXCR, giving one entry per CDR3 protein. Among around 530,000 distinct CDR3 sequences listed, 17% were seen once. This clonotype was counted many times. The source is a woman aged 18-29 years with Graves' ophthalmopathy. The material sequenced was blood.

CDR3 loop: CASSQKNGAFF. CDR3 DNA: TGTGCCAGCAGCCAAAAAAACGGAGCTTTCTTT. The chain combines TRBV3-1 with TRBJ1-1; D not certain. Germline V gives CDR1 LGHDT, CDR2 YNNKEL (reference sequence). Trimming removed 2 bases at V and 10 bases at J, with 8 bases between. The CDR3 is 11 residues long.